The sequence of this T cell receptor (beta chain) was determined in a study of cytomegalovirus exposure and HLA in healthy donors (dated by TCRdb to about 2017). Background for the entire study: According to an earlier analysis of 587 of the donors, about 190 million T cells yielded 117 million unique TCR beta sequences and around 300 Gb of sequence data. An early release covering some 640 HLA-typed donors comprised about 300 gigabases of sequencing data and around 80 million unique TCR sequences. Of the 398 genotyped donors, around 81% fell in the genetic ancestry cluster associated with self-reported Caucasian donors. The aim of the study was to test whether cataloging public T cell receptors could identify signatures of past pathogen exposure. The T cell repertoires of around 730 subjects were profiled by immunosequencing and related to cytomegalovirus serostatus. A separate validation cohort of over 95 different subjects was used in addition to the approximately 640-subject first cohort. The study combined high-throughput TCR immunosequencing, statistical association of individual TCRs with disease status, and machine learning to predict cytomegalovirus infection status. To study patterns of TCR occurrence, a later analysis re-analyzed previously published TCR beta repertoires from several hundred donors and added high-resolution HLA genotyping. In the later analysis, no new phenotypic data were used to find candidate immune exposures; instead, reliance was placed on TCR beta sequences and their occurrence across donors. An earlier analysis of approximately 500 of the donors applied high-throughput TCR beta sequencing to assess whether each TCR beta V gene segment acted as functional or pseudogenic. Donor age, sex, ethnicity and CMV serostatus were collected together with the repertoire data. In a later genetic analysis, genome-wide SNP genotypes for about three fifths of the roughly 670 donors were used, and that subset was treated as a discovery cohort. All discovery cohort repertoires had been generated using a single sequencing platform. HLA typing covered class I and class II loci at four-digit resolution. Typing coverage differed by locus: A, B, C, DRB1 and DQB1 were typed in about 620-630 donors, DQA1 in roughly 510, DPA1 in roughly 590, and DPB1 in approximately 450. Roughly five DR-DQ haplotypes were handled as single units for association and clustering because linkage in the cohort was strong. Among about 390 genotyped donors of the cohort, an average of around 240,000 unique TCR beta nucleotide sequences were sequenced per donor, around 18% of them non-productive. Overall study outcomes, separate from this receptor: Immune exposure information for the cohort was limited to CMV serostatus. Because HLA typing was unavailable for some donors at each locus, only the typed subset was used in association tests. It was suggested by the authors that the approach could potentially be generalized to other disease states and immunological phenotypes. A cluster of highly shared sequence variants was judged likely to be a technical artifact of the sequencing pipeline. The classifier was reported to diagnose cytomegalovirus status with high specificity and sensitivity in both the original and validation cohorts. This cohort had only TCR beta chains sequenced, and the lack of alpha or paired-chain data limited which features could be detected. Correlated functional status among segregating V segments might be attributable to linkage disequilibrium, but an unknown experimental factor could not be ruled out. V-gene and J-gene trimming of TCR beta chains was associated with a missense DCLRE1C variant in a later genetic analysis, and the association was replicated in an independent cohort. According to a later analysis, most CMV-associated TCR beta chains appeared to be HLA-restricted, and the HLA associations seemed to be driven largely by CMV exposure. In the study, approximately 150 TCR beta chains were listed as associated with cytomegalovirus. Specific HLA alleles were associated with over 15,000 TCR beta sequences at a false discovery rate of 0.05 in a later analysis. Broadly in line with IMGT annotations, most TCR beta V segments showed up in productive rearrangements about 90% or about 30% of the time in an earlier analysis of around 550 of the donors. A few of the identified cytomegalovirus-associated TCR beta chains were confirmed in vitro to be specific for cytomegalovirus antigens. Sequencing depth was assumed to be roughly uniform across donors in the presence/absence analyses, though that assumption may not hold. A further reported finding was that TCR beta sequences accurately predicted the HLA-A and HLA-B alleles for most subjects in the first cohort. While some public TCRs were present in many individuals, most TCR sequences turned up only very rarely across donors. Seventeen rarely observed V segments, including chromosome 9 orphons, were excluded from the earlier analysis of approximately 500 of the donors because counts were too low. In a later genetic analysis, fewer N-insertions in productive TCRs were reported among donors in an Asian-associated ancestry cluster than the approximately 670-donor mean. According to a later analysis, parvovirus B19, influenza, CMV and Epstein-Barr virus appeared linked to several top co-occurrence clusters. Compared with equally common non-associated chains, HLA-associated TCR beta chains in a later analysis were more clonally expanded and had lower generation probabilities. Assigning TCR associations to individual alleles was difficult when HLA alleles, especially DR and DQ, strongly co-occurred. According to a later analysis, TCR association rates differed among HLA loci, with DRB1 alleles showing the most associated TCRs and HLA-C alleles showing the fewest.

The cohort comprised some 700 healthy bone marrow donors. At the time of sampling, every cohort member was nominally healthy, though immune exposures that went unrecorded were likely present. The donor was CMV seronegative and was included in the group of about 400 seronegative cohort members. A peripheral blood sample was provided by each donor, and peripheral blood mononuclear cells were used for TCR beta sequencing. The Qiagen DNeasy Blood Extraction Kit was used to extract genomic DNA from the blood cell samples. For this clone: Its cognate antigen has yet to be identified. No base quality information exists; no much larger clone differs at one position.

Libraries were built with the immunoSEQ multiplex PCR assay. For the multiplex PCR, a mixture combining 60 forward primers for TCR Vbeta segments and 13 reverse primers for TCR Jbeta segments was used. The CDR3 region of rearranged TCR beta genes was amplified from genomic DNA with a multiplex PCR assay. The amplified TCR beta libraries were sequenced on the Illumina HiSeq System as 87-base-pair reads. The published analysis was carried out like this. A later analysis tallied 80 million to 95 million unique TCR beta chains across the approximately 670 repertoires, and approximately 11 million of those chains were shared by two or more donors. Raw reads were error-corrected and collapsed into unique sequences with a nearest-neighbor algorithm that merged closely related sequences to remove PCR and sequencing errors. V, D and J gene segments were assigned by aligning CDR3 sequences to IMGT reference sequences. For a sequence to be retained, at least a six-nucleotide match to both a V gene segment and a J gene segment was required. Rearrangements were called productive when the CDR3 lacked stop codons and stayed in frame with V and J; all others were non-productive. CDR3 was defined by IMGT convention, running from the second conserved V-encoded cysteine to the conserved J-encoded phenylalanine. In an earlier analysis of more than 550 of the donors, sequences lacking an unambiguous match to a single V gene segment were excluded. An earlier analysis of 550 to 650 of the donors classified V segments as functional when productive rearrangements were above 56.7% and as segregating when the standard deviation between donors was above 5%. A statistical classification framework was developed to diagnose cytomegalovirus status using the catalog of TCR beta chain sequences. In a later analysis, TCR nucleotide sequences were compared against IMGT/GENE-DB human TR gene sequences so that V and J genes could be assigned. A later analysis assigned CDR3 sequences and most-parsimonious VDJ recombination scenarios with the TCRdist pipeline. A later analysis defined each TCR beta chain by its CDR3 amino acid sequence plus V-gene family, and excluded reads lacking a unique V-gene family. As a way to deal with suspected cross-contamination and a sequencing artifact, a later analysis dropped more than 500 nucleotide sequences that were highly shared and had low generation probability. For each public chain, a later analysis derived a clonal expansion index from normalized ranks of inferred template counts within each repertoire. In a later analysis, generation probabilities were computed using a VDJ recombination model fitted to out-of-frame rearrangements, and the results were checked against IGoR. Hypergeometric tests were used in a later analysis to score TCR-TCR, TCR-HLA and TCR-CMV co-occurrence, with a repertoire-size bias correction applied to the TCR pairs. False discovery rates were estimated in a later analysis by permuting HLA or CMV assignments 20 times. In a later analysis, co-occurring TCRs were grouped using DBSCAN, with TCRdist sequence similarity added in when clustering inside HLA-allele-positive subsets. Repertoires with fewer than 30,000 or more than 120,000 public chains, plus five repertoires with anomalous nucleotide sharing, were excluded from co-occurrence clustering. As stored in TCRdb, this immuneACCESS dataset retains in-frame rearrangements with V and J assigned. A fraction of the clones does not appear; measured against another copy, unresolved V genes explain less than half of the discrepancy, and the remainder lacks a known reason. V, J and clone size derive from that table, while D and trimming were established from the DNA sequence. This sample comprises about 130,000 clones, 60% to 85% of them detected only once. The biggest ten clones account for around 1.5% of the sample.

The source is a woman in her 40s in good health and CMV-seronegative. The sequenced sample consisted of PBMCs.

The DNA sequence is given as TGTGCCAGCAGCGCCCCCGAGACAGACAATGAGCAGTTCTTC. The resulting protein is CASSAPETDNEQFF. The V and J segments used are TRBV9 and TRBJ2-1; a weak D assignment points to TRBD1 (5 bases agree). From a lookup of the germline V gene, CDR1 and CDR2 are SGDLS and YYNGEE. The CDR3 goes from the cysteine to the phenylalanine over 14 residues. Of all the DNA, just the CDR3 is kept, 42 bases in frame from base 1. The junction carries 12 bases between V and J, which are trimmed by 3 bases and 5 bases respectively.